The present TCR beta chain was sequenced within a study of blood T cell repertoires in COVID-19. Study-level background: The United States, Italy and Spain provided the acute and convalescent COVID-19 samples. In each case, the material was cDNA or gDNA derived from T cells, B-cell-depleted T cells, or PBMCs.

Under the authors' procedure: Reference gene primer amplification gave nucleated cell count estimates. Generated by immunoSEQ multiplex PCR, the TCRdb table keeps only in-frame clones and is missing some. That table furnishes V, J and clone size, whereas the DNA furnished D and trimming. The data show around 99,000 clones, almost 85% seen once. Germline assignment: CDR1 MDHEN and CDR2 SYDVKM. V shed 5 bases and J 2 bases; nucleotides not matched to a gene: 9. The CDR3 totals 16 residues. The source is a human donor in a cohort sampled during active COVID-19. The chain links TRBV28 to TRBJ1-5, with 7 bases that match TRBD1. The material sequenced was peripheral blood. CDR3 loop: CASSPPTGIRNQPQHF. In DNA form, the CDR3 reads TGTGCCAGCAGTCCCCCGACAGGGATCCGCAATCAGCCCCAGCATTTT.